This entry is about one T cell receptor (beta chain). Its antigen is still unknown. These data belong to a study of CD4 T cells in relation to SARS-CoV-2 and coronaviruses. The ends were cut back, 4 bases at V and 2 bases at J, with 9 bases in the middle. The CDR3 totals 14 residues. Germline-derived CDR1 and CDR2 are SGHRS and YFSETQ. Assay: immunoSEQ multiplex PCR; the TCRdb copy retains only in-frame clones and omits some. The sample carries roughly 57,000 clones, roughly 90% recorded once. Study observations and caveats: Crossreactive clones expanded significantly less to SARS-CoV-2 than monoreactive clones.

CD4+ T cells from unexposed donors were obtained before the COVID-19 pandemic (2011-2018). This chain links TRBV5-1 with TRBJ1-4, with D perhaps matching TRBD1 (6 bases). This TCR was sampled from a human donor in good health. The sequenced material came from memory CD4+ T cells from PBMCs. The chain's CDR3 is CASSQDSTNEKLFF. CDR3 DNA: TGCGCCAGCAGCCAGGACAGTACTAATGAAAAACTGTTTTTT. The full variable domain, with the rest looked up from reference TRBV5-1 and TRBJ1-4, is KAGVTQTPRYLIKTRGQQVTLSCSPISGHRSVSWYQQTPGQGLQFLFEYFSETQRNKGNFPGRFSGRQFSNSRSEMNVSTLELGDSALYLCASSQDSTNEKLFFGSGTQLSVL.